A selection of T cell receptor beta chains follows, all from one sample in a study of T cell responses to AZD1222 COVID-19 vaccine. Libraries were prepared by immunoSEQ multiplex PCR; TCRdb keeps only in-frame clonotypes and omits some of them. The table includes about 180,000 clones, about nine tenths detected once. Sequencing was performed on peripheral blood, taken on day 0 of AZD1222 vaccination. These receptors were taken from an adult in good health. CDR3s include the opening cysteine and the closing phenylalanine or tryptophan. The D gene is left open where the match is weak. Only part of the rows carry a size: once, few, many, or a class if the clone is expanded.

abundance	v_gene	d_gene	j_gene	CDR3nt	CDR3aa
NA	TRBV12-5	NA	TRBJ2-7	TGTGCTAGTGGTTTGGAGGGGATCGAGCAGTACTTC	CASGLEGIEQYF
NA	TRBV7-2	NA	TRBJ1-1	TGTGCCAGCAGCTTCAAGGCTGGCACTGAAGCTTTCTTT	CASSFKAGTEAFF
NA	TRBV30	TRBD2	TRBJ2-5	TGTGCCCAGGGTAGCGGGGGGGCCGTCTCGGAGACCCAGTACTTC	CAQGSGGAVSETQYF
NA	TRBV7-9	TRBD1	TRBJ1-5	TGTGCCAGCAGCTCGGGACAGGGGACGGTCGCTCAGCCCCAGCATTTT	CASSSGQGTVAQPQHF
NA	TRBV7-3	NA	TRBJ1-1	TGTGCCAGCAGCTTAACCGGGGTGAACACTGAAGCTTTCTTT	CASSLTGVNTEAFF
NA	TRBV7-3	NA	TRBJ2-3	TGTGCCAGCAGCTTAAGTGACAAGGGAGGCTTTCAATATTTT	CASSLSDKGGFQYF
NA	TRBV11-3	TRBD2	TRBJ2-1	TGTGCCAGCAGCTCCGGAATAGCGGGGACGTCTAAGAATGAGCAGTTCTTC	CASSSGIAGTSKNEQFF
NA	TRBV30	TRBD2	TRBJ2-1	TGTGCCTCCCGGCAGGCGGGGGGGAATGAGCAGTTCTTC	CASRQAGGNEQFF
NA	TRBV7-2	TRBD2	TRBJ2-3	TGTGCCAGCAGCTTTTCGGGGCGGGAGCAAGTCACAGATACGCAGTATTTT	CASSFSGREQVTDTQYF
NA	TRBV7-8	TRBD2	TRBJ2-5	TGTGCCAGCAGCTTAGGGGATAGCGGGGGGTTCCAGTACTTC	CASSLGDSGGFQYF
NA	TRBV4-3	TRBD1	TRBJ1-1	TGCGCCAGCAGCCAAGAACAGGGGGACACTGAAGCTTTCTTT	CASSQEQGDTEAFF
NA	TRBV19	TRBD1	TRBJ2-7	TGTGCCAGTAGTATTTCGGGACAGTCCTACGAGCAGTACTTC	CASSISGQSYEQYF
NA	TRBV5-5	NA	TRBJ2-7	TGTGCCAGCAGCTTGGGACGGACTCCAGTAATCTACGAGCAGTACTTC	CASSLGRTPVIYEQYF
NA	TRBV7-2	NA	TRBJ1-3	TGTGCCAGCAGTCCCGACGGGCGCTCTGGAAACACCATATATTTT	CASSPDGRSGNTIYF
NA	TRBV19	NA	TRBJ1-1	TGTGCCAGTAGTATAACGGGGGAAGCTTTCTTT	CASSITGEAFF
NA	TRBV5-4	NA	TRBJ1-1	TGTGCCAGCAGCTTGGCCGGCAGGCTCCCGACGGACACTGAAGCTTTCTTT	CASSLAGRLPTDTEAFF
few	TRBV6-5	NA	TRBJ1-1	TGTGCCAGCAGCCTCGGGGGGGCGACTGAAGCTTTCTTT	CASSLGGATEAFF
NA	TRBV5-4	TRBD1	TRBJ1-1	TGTGCCAGCAGCTTGGTGCAGGGGGAGAACACTGAAGCTTTCTTT	CASSLVQGENTEAFF
NA	TRBV3-1/TRBV3-2	TRBD1	TRBJ2-7	TGTGCCAGCAGCCTCGGGACAGGGGGCCGGGAGCAGTACTTC	CASSLGTGGREQYF
NA	TRBV4-1	NA	TRBJ2-7	TGCGCCAGCAGCCCCCCCGGCAGGAGGTCCTACGAGCAGTACTTC	CASSPPGRRSYEQYF
NA	TRBV6-5	TRBD1	TRBJ1-2	TGTGCCAGCAGTTACCTACCTGACAGGGTAGACTATGGCTACACCTTC	CASSYLPDRVDYGYTF
NA	TRBV15	NA	TRBJ1-5	TGTGCCACCAGCAGTCAGACGGTTTTGGCCCAGCATTTT	CATSSQTVLAQHF
NA	TRBV3-1/TRBV3-2	TRBD1	TRBJ2-5	TGTGCCAGCAGCCGACAGGGTTCGGAGACCCAGTACTTC	CASSRQGSETQYF
NA	TRBV10-3	TRBD2	TRBJ2-7	TGTGCCCCCGGGGGGGGTGGGCGGTACGAGCAGTACTTC	CAPGGGGRYEQYF
NA	TRBV7-2	TRBD1	TRBJ2-7	TGTGCCAGCGGGAAAGAACGCGGCGGGACAGGGGGCAGCGAGCAGTACTTC	CASGKERGGTGGSEQYF
NA	TRBV11-1	NA	TRBJ1-3	TGTGCCAGCAGCACCAACTCTGGAAACACCATATATTTT	CASSTNSGNTIYF
NA	TRBV2	NA	TRBJ1-2	TGTGCCAGCAGTGAAGGGGCAACTAACTATGGCTACACCTTC	CASSEGATNYGYTF
NA	TRBV15	NA	TRBJ1-6	TGTGCCACCAGCAGAGCCCAAGGGCAAGGGACACCCCTCCACTTT	CATSRAQGQGTPLHF
NA	TRBV19	TRBD1	TRBJ1-1	TGTGCCAGTAGTGTCCAGGGGGCCGGGGCTTTCTTT	CASSVQGAGAFF
few	TRBV9	NA	TRBJ1-1	TGTGCCAGCAGCGCACAGGTGGCGAACACTGAAGCTTTCTTT	CASSAQVANTEAFF
NA	TRBV4-2	NA	TRBJ1-1	TGTGCCAGCCTGGGGGACCAGAACACTGAAGCTTTCTTT	CASLGDQNTEAFF
NA	TRBV5-1	TRBD2	TRBJ2-1	TGCGCCAGCAGCTTGGACGCCGGACTAGCGGGGGGGGAGCAGTTCTTC	CASSLDAGLAGGEQFF
NA	TRBV21-1	NA	TRBJ1-1	TGTGCTACACAGGGGAGGAACACTGAAGCTTTCTTT	CATQGRNTEAFF
NA	TRBV2	NA	TRBJ2-1	TGTGCCAGCAGTAAGTACAATGAGCAGTTCTTC	CASSKYNEQFF
NA	TRBV5-4	TRBD2	TRBJ2-4	TGTGCCAGCAGCTTCTTAGCGGGGTCCAAAAACATTCAGTACTTC	CASSFLAGSKNIQYF
NA	TRBV5-1	NA	TRBJ2-1	TGCGCCAGCAGCTTGGAACGGGGGCTGGAATCCAATGAGCAGTTCTTC	CASSLERGLESNEQFF
NA	TRBV19	NA	TRBJ1-1	TGTGCCAGTAGTAGGATGACAGTGAACACTGAAGCTTTCTTT	CASSRMTVNTEAFF
NA	TRBV7-2	TRBD1	TRBJ1-2	TGTGCCAGCAGCGCCGAGGGGCTGACAGGGGACCAGAACTATGGCTACACCTTC	CASSAEGLTGDQNYGYTF
NA	TRBV30	NA	TRBJ2-3	TGTGCCTGGAGCGGAGCGGTAGGTACGCAGTATTTT	CAWSGAVGTQYF
NA	TRBV4-1	TRBD2	TRBJ2-5	TGCGCCAGCAGCCAAGATGGACTAGCGGGGACAGCAGAGACCCAGTACTTC	CASSQDGLAGTAETQYF
NA	TRBV19	NA	TRBJ2-7	TGTGCCAGTAGTATAGCGGGCAGTAAAACGGGCGAGCAGTACTTC	CASSIAGSKTGEQYF
NA	TRBV15	NA	TRBJ1-1	TGTGCCACCAGCAGAGATAGGGGGAACACTGAAGCTTTCTTT	CATSRDRGNTEAFF
once	TRBV12-3/TRBV12-4	NA	TRBJ2-7	TGTGCCAGCAGTTCCCCCTACGAGCAGTACTTC	CASSSPYEQYF
few	TRBV6-4	TRBD1	TRBJ1-2	TGTGCCAGCAGTGCTCAGGGGGCGCGGGGCTACACCTTC	CASSAQGARGYTF
NA	TRBV3-1/TRBV3-2	TRBD2	TRBJ2-2	TGTGCCAGCAGCCAATTTAGCGGGGCGAACACCGGGGAGCTGTTTTTT	CASSQFSGANTGELFF
NA	TRBV14	NA	TRBJ2-7	TGTGCCAGCAGCCATTTCCGACAGCCCTCCTACGAGCAGTACTTC	CASSHFRQPSYEQYF
NA	TRBV7-2	NA	TRBJ2-5	TGTGCCAGCAAAAGGGCGCGCCAAGAGACCCAGTACTTC	CASKRARQETQYF
once	TRBV12-3/TRBV12-4	TRBD2	TRBJ2-3	TGTGCCAGCAGTGCGGGGGGGCCGGGTACGCAGTATTTT	CASSAGGPGTQYF
NA	TRBV27	NA	TRBJ1-4	TGTGCCAGCAGTCCCGACAGGCCCCACTATGAAAAACTGTTTTTT	CASSPDRPHYEKLFF
NA	TRBV3-1/TRBV3-2	NA	TRBJ2-7	TGTGCCAGCAGCCAAGATCGAATCTACGAGCAGTACTTC	CASSQDRIYEQYF
NA	TRBV9	NA	TRBJ1-1	TGTGCCAGCAGCGTAGAGGGAGTGGGGGGAACTGAAGCTTTCTTT	CASSVEGVGGTEAFF